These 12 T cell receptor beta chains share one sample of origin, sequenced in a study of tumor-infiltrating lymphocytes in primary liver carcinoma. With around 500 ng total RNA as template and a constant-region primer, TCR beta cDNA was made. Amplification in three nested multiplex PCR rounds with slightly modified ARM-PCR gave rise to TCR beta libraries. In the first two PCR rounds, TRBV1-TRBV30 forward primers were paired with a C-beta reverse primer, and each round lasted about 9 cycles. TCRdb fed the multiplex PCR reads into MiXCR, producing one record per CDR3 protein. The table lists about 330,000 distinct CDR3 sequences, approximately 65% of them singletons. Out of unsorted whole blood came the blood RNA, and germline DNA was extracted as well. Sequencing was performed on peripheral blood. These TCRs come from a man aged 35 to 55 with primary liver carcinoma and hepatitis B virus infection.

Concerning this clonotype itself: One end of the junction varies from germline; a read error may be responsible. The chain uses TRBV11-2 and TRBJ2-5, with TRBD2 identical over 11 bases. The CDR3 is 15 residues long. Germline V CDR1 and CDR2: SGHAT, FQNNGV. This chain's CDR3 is CASSQTSGEQEIQYF. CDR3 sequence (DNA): TGTGCCAGCAGTCAGACTAGCGGGGAACAAGAGATCCAGTACTTC.

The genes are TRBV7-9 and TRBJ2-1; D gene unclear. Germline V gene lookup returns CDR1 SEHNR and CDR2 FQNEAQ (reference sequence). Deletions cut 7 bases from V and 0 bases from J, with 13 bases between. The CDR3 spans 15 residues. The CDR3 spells CASTTRENSYNEQFF. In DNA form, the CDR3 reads TGTGCCAGCACCACAAGGGAAAACTCCTACAATGAGCAGTTCTTC.

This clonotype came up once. CDR3 sequence: CASSFSADSYEQYF. CDR3 coding DNA: TGTGCCAGCAGCTTTTCTGCGGACTCCTACGAGCAGTACTTC. This rearrangement joins TRBV7-9 to TRBJ2-7; D gene unclear. Trimming left V 3 bases short and J 0 bases short, with 9 bases between. CDR1 is SEHNR, CDR2 FQNEAQ, per germline (reference sequence). The CDR3 loop spans 14 amino acids.

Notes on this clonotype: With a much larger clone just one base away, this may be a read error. This chain's CDR3 is CASSLSPLAETKYF. The DNA of the CDR3 is TGTGCCAGCAGCCTTTCGCCTCTAGCGGAGACCAAGTACTTC. V gene TRBV14 combines with J gene TRBJ2-5, with 7 bases identical to TRBD2. CDR3 length equals 14 residues. CDR1 and CDR2 from the germline V gene are SGHDN and FVKESK.

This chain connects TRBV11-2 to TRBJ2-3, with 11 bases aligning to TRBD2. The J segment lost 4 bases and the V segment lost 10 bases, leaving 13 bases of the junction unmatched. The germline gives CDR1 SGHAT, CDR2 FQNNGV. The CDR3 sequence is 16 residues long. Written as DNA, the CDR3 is TGTGCCAACAGTTTAGAAATAGCGGGAGGGGCAGATACGCAGTATTTT. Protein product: CANSLEIAGGADTQYF.

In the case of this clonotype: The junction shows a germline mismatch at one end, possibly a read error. Here the CDR3 DNA reads TGTGCCAGCAGTGCTTTGGGAGCGGGAGACTCCTACGGGCAGTACTTC. This sequence encodes CASSALGAGDSYGQYF. The genes are TRBV28 and TRBJ2-7; 8 nucleotides line up with TRBD2. The CDR3 loop spans 16 amino acids. Germline loops: CDR1 MDHEN, CDR2 SYDVKM. The full variable domain, its missing parts supplied by reference TRBV28 and TRBJ2-7, is DVKVTQSSRYLVKRTGEKVFLECVQDMDHENMFWYRQDPGLGLRLIYFSYDVKMKEKGDIPEGYSVSREKKERFSLILESASTNQTSMYLCASSALGAGDSYGQYFGPGTRLTVT.

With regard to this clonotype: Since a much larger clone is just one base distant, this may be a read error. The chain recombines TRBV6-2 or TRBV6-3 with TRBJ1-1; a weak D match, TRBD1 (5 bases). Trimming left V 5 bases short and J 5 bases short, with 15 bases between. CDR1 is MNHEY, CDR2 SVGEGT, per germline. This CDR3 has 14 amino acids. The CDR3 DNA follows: TGTGCCAGCAGTCCTAACCTGGGGGGGACTGAAGCTTTCTTT. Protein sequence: CASSPNLGGTEAFF.

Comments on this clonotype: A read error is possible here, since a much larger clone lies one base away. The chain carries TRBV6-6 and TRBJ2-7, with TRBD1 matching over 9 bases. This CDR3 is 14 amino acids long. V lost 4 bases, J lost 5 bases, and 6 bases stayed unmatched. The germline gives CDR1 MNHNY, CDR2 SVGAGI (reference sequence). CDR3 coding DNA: TGTGCCAGCAGTTTCGGGACAGGGAGCGACGAGCAGTACTTC. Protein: CASSFGTGSDEQYF.

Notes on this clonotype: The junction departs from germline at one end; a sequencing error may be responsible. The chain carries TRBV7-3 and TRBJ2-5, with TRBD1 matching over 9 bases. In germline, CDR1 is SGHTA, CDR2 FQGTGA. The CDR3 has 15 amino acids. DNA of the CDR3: TGTGCCGGCAGCCCGACAGGGGGGGACCAAGAGACCCAGTACTTC. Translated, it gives CAGSPTGGDQETQYF. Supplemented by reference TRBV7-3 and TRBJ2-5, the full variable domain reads GAGVSQTPSNKVTEKGKYVELRCDPISGHTALYWYRQSLGQGPEFLIYFQGTGAADDSGLPNDRFFAVRPEGSVSTLKIQRTERGDSAVYLCAGSPTGGDQETQYFGPGTRLLVL.

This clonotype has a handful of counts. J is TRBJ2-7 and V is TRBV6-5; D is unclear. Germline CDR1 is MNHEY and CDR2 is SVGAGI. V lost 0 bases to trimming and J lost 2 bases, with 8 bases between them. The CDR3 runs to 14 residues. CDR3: CASSYSDGPYEQYF. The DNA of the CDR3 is TGTGCCAGCAGTTACTCAGACGGCCCCTACGAGCAGTACTTC.

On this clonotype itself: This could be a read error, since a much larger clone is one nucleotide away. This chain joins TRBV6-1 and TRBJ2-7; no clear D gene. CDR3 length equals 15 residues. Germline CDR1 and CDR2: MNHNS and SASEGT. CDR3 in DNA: TGTGCCAGAAGTGAAGGTCACACCAGCTCCTACGAGCAGTACTTC. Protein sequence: CARSEGHTSSYEQYF.

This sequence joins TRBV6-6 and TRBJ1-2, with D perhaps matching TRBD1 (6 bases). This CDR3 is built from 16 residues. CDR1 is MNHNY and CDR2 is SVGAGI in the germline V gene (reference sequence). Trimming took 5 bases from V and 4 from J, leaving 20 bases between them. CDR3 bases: TGTGCCAGCAGTCAAGGGACTCAGGGGAAGACCTATGGCTACACCTTC. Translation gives CASSQGTQGKTYGYTF.